The sequence of this TCR beta chain was determined in a study of blood T cell repertoires in COVID-19 (dated by TCRdb to the early 2020s). A note on the overall study: Collaborator samples came from the United States, Italy and Spain and covered acute and convalescent phases of COVID-19. The material from the prospective study consisted of cDNA or gDNA derived from T cells, B-cell-depleted T cells, or PBMCs. Subjects who had been exposed to COVID-19, were actively infected with it, or had recovered from it provided the deeply sampled blood TCRbeta repertoires that made up the dataset. A freely available public database, intended as a resource for researchers studying the immune response to SARS-CoV-2, is where the repertoires were released. The samples were drawn from two sources: the first 160 participants of the ongoing ImmuneRACE study, and fewer than 1,500 subjects contributed by 6 global collaborators. Sample metadata almost always included a de-identified subject ID, COVID-19 status, age in years and sex. Where HLA class I and class II types were available, the types were taken from metadata supplied by the sample provider, not from assay-based typing. The full study reports these points: The amount of clinical and demographic metadata varied by source and participant and was provided uncurated.

Looking up the germline V gene yields CDR1 KGHSH and CDR2 LQKENI. Ends trimmed: V by 0 bases, J by 8 bases; bases unmatched to a gene: 9. The CDR3 measures 16 amino acids from cysteine to phenylalanine. Left in the record is the CDR3 DNA by itself, 48 bases read in frame from the first base. Participants in the prospective study were enrolled through a virtual design, were aged 18 to 89 years, and lived in about two dozen United States geographic areas. In the prospective study, cohorts were assigned on the basis of participant-reported clinical history obtained from a screening survey and a study questionnaire. In the prospective study, whole blood, serum and a nasopharyngeal or oropharyngeal swab were collected from each participant by mobile phlebotomists. Additional blood draws and questionnaires over an approximately two-month period could optionally be provided by prospective study participants. Before DNA extraction, prospective study blood samples were shipped either frozen or at room temperature.

Of note for this clone: The antigen it binds to is not known. Base quality data are lacking; no much larger clone is found one base away.

The immunoSEQ Assay, a bias-controlled multiplex PCR, was used to amplify TCRbeta CDR3 regions from genomic DNA. On the authors' methods: The number of nucleated cells in each sample was estimated by amplification of reference gene primers within the assay. To quantify the absolute abundance of each unique TCRbeta CDR3 rearrangement, sequence reads were collapsed and filtered. For each sample, productive Simpson clonality was calculated as the square root of Simpson's diversity index over productive rearrangements. TCRdb obtained this table from immuneACCESS and retained in-frame rearrangements with V and J assigned. These tables miss some clones; where compared with another copy, unresolved V genes account for less than half of the shortfall, and the remainder is unexplained. That table supplies the V and J calls and clone size; D and trimming were determined from the DNA. The sample table shows 150,000 to 200,000 clones, and more than 85% are seen once. The top ten hold 1% to 1.5% of the sample.

The V and J segments used are TRBV18 and TRBJ2-1, with TRBD1 identical over 8 junction bases. The TCR originated in a human donor with acute COVID-19. The donor label of this sample is uncertain. Sample: PBMCs or T cells enriched from blood (not recorded which). The CDR3 region has the sequence CASSPPGQASKDEQFF. The DNA reads as follows: TGTGCCAGCTCACCACCGGGACAGGCCTCTAAGGATGAGCAGTTCTTC.